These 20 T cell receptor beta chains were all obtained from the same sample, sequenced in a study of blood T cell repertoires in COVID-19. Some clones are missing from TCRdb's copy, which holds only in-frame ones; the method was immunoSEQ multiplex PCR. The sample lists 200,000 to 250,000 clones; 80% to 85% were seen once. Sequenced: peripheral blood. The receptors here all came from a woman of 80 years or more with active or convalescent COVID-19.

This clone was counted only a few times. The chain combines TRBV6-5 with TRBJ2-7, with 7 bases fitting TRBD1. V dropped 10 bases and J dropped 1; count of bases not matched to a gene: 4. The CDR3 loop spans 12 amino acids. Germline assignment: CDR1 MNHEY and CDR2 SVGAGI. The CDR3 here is CATRTGSYEQYF. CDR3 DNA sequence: TGTGCCACCCGGACAGGTTCCTACGAGCAGTACTTC.

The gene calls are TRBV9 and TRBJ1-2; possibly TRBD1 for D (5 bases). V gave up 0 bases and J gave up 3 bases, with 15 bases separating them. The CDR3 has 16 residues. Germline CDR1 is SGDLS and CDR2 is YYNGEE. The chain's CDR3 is CASSVGAGGAHYGYTF. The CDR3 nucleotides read TGTGCCAGCAGCGTAGGGGCGGGAGGGGCGCACTATGGCTACACCTTC.

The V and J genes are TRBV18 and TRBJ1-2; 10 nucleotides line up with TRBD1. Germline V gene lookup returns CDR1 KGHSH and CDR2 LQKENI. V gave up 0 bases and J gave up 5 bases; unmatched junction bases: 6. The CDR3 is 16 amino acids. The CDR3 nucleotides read TGTGCCAGCTCACCACCCGGGACAGGGGCGGGGTATGGCTACACCTTC. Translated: CASSPPGTGAGYGYTF.

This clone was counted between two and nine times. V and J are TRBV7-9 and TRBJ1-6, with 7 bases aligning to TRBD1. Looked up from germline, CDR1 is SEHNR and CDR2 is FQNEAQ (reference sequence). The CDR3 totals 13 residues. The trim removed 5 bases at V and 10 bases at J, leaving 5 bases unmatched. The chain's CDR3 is CASSRQGGSPLHF. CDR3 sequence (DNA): TGTGCCAGCAGCAGACAGGGTGGCTCACCCCTCCACTTT.

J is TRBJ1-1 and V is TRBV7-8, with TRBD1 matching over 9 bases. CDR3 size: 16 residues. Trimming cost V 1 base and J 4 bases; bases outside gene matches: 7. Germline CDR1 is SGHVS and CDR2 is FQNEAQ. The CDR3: CASSLVQGAIATEAFF. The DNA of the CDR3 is TGTGCCAGCAGCTTAGTACAGGGGGCGATAGCCACTGAAGCTTTCTTT.

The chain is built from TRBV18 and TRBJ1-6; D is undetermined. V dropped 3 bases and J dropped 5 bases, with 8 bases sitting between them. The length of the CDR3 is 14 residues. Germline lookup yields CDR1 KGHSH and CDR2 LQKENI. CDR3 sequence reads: CASSPRQDNSPLHF. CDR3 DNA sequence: TGTGCCAGCTCACCGCGCCAAGATAATTCACCCCTCCACTTT.

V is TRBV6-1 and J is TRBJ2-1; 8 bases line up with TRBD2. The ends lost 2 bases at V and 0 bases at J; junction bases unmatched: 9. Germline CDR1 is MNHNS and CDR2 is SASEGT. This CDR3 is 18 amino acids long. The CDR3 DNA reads TGTGCCAGCAGTGAAAGGGTCACTAGCGGACGCTCCTACAATGAGCAGTTCTTC. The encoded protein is CASSERVTSGRSYNEQFF.

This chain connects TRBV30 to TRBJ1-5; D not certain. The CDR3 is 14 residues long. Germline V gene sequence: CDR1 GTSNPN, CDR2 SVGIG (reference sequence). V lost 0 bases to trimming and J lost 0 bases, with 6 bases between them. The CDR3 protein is CAWSVSVSNQPQHF. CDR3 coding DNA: TGTGCCTGGAGTGTGAGTGTTAGCAATCAGCCCCAGCATTTT.

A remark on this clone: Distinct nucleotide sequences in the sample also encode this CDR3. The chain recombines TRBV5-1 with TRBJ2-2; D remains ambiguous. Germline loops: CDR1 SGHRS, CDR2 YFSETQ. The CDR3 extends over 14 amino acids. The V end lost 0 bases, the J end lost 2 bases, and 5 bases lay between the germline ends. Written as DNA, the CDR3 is TGCGCCAGCAGCTTGGCACAAAACACCGGGGAGCTGTTTTTT. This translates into CASSLAQNTGELFF.

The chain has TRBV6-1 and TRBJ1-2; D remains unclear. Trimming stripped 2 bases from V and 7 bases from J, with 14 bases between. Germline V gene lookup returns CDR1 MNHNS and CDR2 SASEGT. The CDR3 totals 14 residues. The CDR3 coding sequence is TGTGCCAGCAGTGAATCTTTAGGAGGTGGTGGCTACACCTTC. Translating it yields CASSESLGGGGYTF.

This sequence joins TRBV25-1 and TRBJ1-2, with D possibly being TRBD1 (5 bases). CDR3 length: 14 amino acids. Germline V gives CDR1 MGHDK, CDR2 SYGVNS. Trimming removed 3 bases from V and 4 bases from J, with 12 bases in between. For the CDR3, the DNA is TGTGCCAGCAGTGACAGGGTTGGGGTCTATGGCTACACCTTC. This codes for CASSDRVGVYGYTF.

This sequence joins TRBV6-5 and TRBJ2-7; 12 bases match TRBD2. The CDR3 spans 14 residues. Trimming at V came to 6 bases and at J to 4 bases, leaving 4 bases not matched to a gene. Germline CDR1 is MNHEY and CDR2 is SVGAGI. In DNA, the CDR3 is TGTGCCAGCAGGCGGACTAGCGGGGCGTACGAGCAGTACTTC. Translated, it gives CASRRTSGAYEQYF.

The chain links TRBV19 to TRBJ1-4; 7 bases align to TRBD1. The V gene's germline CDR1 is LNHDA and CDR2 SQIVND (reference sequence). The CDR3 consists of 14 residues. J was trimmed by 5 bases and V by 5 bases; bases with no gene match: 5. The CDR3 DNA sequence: TGTGCCAGTAGTCTGACAGGGACGAATGAAAAACTGTTTTTT. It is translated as CASSLTGTNEKLFF.

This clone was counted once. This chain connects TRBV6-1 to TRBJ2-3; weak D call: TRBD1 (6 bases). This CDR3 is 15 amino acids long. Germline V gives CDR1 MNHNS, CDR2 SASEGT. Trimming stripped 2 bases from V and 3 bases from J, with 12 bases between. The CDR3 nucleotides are TGTGCCAGCAGTGAATGGGGACAAAGGACAGATACGCAGTATTTT. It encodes CASSEWGQRTDTQYF.

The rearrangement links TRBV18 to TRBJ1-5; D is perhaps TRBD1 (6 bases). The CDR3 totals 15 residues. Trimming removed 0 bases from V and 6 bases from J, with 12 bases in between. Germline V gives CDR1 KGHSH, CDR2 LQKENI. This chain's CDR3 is CASSPPGRGSQPQHF. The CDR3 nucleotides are TGTGCCAGCTCACCACCAGGCAGGGGTTCTCAGCCCCAGCATTTT. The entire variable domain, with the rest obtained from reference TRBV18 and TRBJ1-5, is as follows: NAGVMQNPRHLVRRRGQEARLRCSPMKGHSHVYWYRQLPEEGLKFMVYLQKENIIDESGMPKERFSAEFPKEGPSILRIQQVVRGDSAAYFCASSPPGRGSQPQHFGDGTRLSIL.

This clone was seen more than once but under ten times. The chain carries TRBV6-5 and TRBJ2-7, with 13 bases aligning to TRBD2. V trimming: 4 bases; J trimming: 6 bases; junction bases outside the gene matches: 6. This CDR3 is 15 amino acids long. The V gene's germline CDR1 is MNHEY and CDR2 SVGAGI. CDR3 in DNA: TGTGCCAGCAGTTCGACCGGACTAGCGGGAGTCGAGCAGTACTTC. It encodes CASSSTGLAGVEQYF.

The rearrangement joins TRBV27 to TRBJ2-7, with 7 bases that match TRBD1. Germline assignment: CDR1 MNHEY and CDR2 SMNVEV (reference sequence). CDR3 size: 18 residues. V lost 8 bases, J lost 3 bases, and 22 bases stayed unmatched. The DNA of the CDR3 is TGTGCCAGCGGAACTCGAAAGGCCGGACAGGTCATAATCTACGAGCAGTACTTC. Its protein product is CASGTRKAGQVIIYEQYF.

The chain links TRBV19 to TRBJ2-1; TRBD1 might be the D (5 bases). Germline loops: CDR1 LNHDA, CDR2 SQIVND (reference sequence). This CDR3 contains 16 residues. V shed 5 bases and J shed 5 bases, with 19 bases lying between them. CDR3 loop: CASSRQFQWGDNEQFF. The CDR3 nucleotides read TGTGCCAGTAGTCGACAGTTCCAGTGGGGTGACAATGAGCAGTTCTTC. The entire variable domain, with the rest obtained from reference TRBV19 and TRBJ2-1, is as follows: DGGITQSPKYLFRKEGQNVTLSCEQNLNHDAMYWYRQDPGQGLRLIYYSQIVNDFQKGDIAEGYSVSREKKESFPLTVTSAQKNPTAFYLCASSRQFQWGDNEQFFGPGTRLTVL.

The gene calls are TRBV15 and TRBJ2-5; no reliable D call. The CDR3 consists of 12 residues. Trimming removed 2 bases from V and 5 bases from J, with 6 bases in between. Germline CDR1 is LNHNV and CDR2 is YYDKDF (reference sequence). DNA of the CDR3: TGTGCCACCAGCAGAATAATGGAGACCCAGTACTTC. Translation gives CATSRIMETQYF.

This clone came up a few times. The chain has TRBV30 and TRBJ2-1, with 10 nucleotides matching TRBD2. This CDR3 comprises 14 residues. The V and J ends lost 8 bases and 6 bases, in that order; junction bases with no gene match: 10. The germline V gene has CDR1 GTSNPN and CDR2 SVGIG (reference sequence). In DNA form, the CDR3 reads TGTGCCGTCCTGACTAGCGGGCGACCCAATGAGCAGTTCTTC. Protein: CAVLTSGRPNEQFF.